Below, 21 T cell receptor beta chains from the same sample are listed, as sequenced in a study of blood T cells in healthy people across ages. The authors ran a second PCR of 7 to 11 cycles using a sample-barcoded 5' primer and a J-beta primer mix. TCRdb passed the 5' RACE reads through MiXCR, listing each CDR3 protein once. The sample consists of 600,000 to 650,000 distinct CDR3 sequences, about 54% of them appearing once. Sequenced material: blood. The origin of the receptors is a man aged 55 to 70 in good health.

This clonotype was picked up a small number of times. The V gene is TRBV5-1, the J gene TRBJ1-2, with 11 bases identical to TRBD1. The CDR3 contains 17 residues. The V and J ends lost 0 bases and 2 bases, in that order; junction bases with no gene match: 6. Germline values: CDR1 SGHRS, CDR2 YFSETQ. The CDR3: CASSLVGQGAPNYGYTF. As DNA, the CDR3 is TGCGCCAGCAGCTTGGTCGGACAGGGGGCTCCGAACTATGGCTACACCTTC.

This chain connects TRBV6-2 or TRBV6-3 to TRBJ2-1, with 7 bases identical to TRBD1. This CDR3 is built from 15 residues. Trimming took 6 bases from V and 3 from J; bases not matched to a gene: 8. Per germline, CDR1 MNHEY and CDR2 SVGEGT. The CDR3 region is CASSLQGQFYNEQFF. The CDR3 nucleotides are TGTGCCAGCAGCCTACAGGGACAGTTCTACAATGAGCAGTTCTTC.

This clonotype was detected only a few times. The genes are TRBV20-1 and TRBJ2-7, with 8 bases fitting TRBD1. After removal of 1 base from V and 7 bases from J, the junction contained 12 bases not matched to a gene. CDR1 DFQATT and CDR2 SNEGSKA come from the germline V gene (reference sequence). This CDR3 spans 15 amino acids. CDR3 bases: TGCAGTGCTAGAGGCGTGCAGGGGGCCTCCCGGGAGCAGTACTTC. It specifies CSARGVQGASREQYF.

The chain combines TRBV11-1 with TRBJ2-2, with a tentative D call TRBD1 (6 bases). The germline V gene encodes CDR1 SGHAT and CDR2 FQDESV (reference sequence). This CDR3 is 16 amino acids long. The germline V and J ends were trimmed by 5 bases and 1 base, with 14 bases remaining between them. The CDR3 coding sequence is TGTGCCAGCAGCCCGACTTTGGACAGGAACACCGGGGAGCTGTTTTTT. Its translation: CASSPTLDRNTGELFF.

The genes are TRBV5-6 and TRBJ2-1; either TRBD1 or TRBD2 may supply D (6 bases each). Trimming shortened V by 0 bases and J by 6 bases, and 16 bases separated the two germline ends. The CDR3 extends over 16 amino acids. The germline V gene has CDR1 SGHDT and CDR2 YYEEEE. In DNA, the CDR3 is TGTGCCAGCAGCTTGGTTGGGGGGCAATGGGGCAATGAGCAGTTCTTC. It is translated as CASSLVGGQWGNEQFF.

CDR3 nucleotide sequence: TGTGCCAGCAGCTTACGAGGACAGGGGGCCAGCACTGAAGCTTTCTTT. Amino acids: CASSLRGQGASTEAFF. This chain connects TRBV11-2 to TRBJ1-1; 11 bases are a match to TRBD1. CDR1 and CDR2 from the germline V gene are SGHAT and FQNNGV. Losses at the gene ends were 2 bases for V and 4 bases for J; bases not matched to a gene: 6. The length of the CDR3 is 16 residues.

This rearrangement joins TRBV10-3 to TRBJ2-2; TRBD2 aligns across 9 bases. V lost 7 bases to trimming and J lost 2 bases; unmatched junction nucleotides: 2. The CDR3 has 14 amino acids. CDR1 is ENHRY and CDR2 is SYGVKD in the germline V gene. CDR3 DNA sequence: TGTGCCATCAAGCGGGGGGAAAACACCGGGGAGCTGTTTTTT. Encoded protein: CAIKRGENTGELFF.

V and J are TRBV2 and TRBJ1-1, with a tentative D call TRBD1 (6 bases). This CDR3 is 14 amino acids long. V lost 6 bases to trimming and J lost 4 bases, with 15 bases between them. The germline V gene encodes CDR1 SNHLY and CDR2 FYNNEI. The CDR3 loop reads CASREGVASTEAFF. The CDR3 DNA is TGTGCCAGCAGAGAGGGGGTAGCAAGCACTGAAGCTTTCTTT. Variable domain in full (rest from reference TRBV2 and TRBJ1-1): EPEVTQTPSHQVTQMGQEVILRCVPISNHLYFYWYRQILGQKVEFLVSFYNNEISEKSEIFDDQFSVERPDGSNFTLKIRSTKLEDSAMYFCASREGVASTEAFFGQGTRLTVV.

V is TRBV12-3 or TRBV12-4 and J is TRBJ2-3, with 13 bases fitting TRBD2. The CDR3 length is 18 residues. The V and J ends lost 4 bases and 0 bases, in that order; junction bases with no gene match: 7. The CDR3 nucleotides read TGTGCCAGCAGTTCCGGGACTAGCGGGGACCTTAGCACAGATACGCAGTATTTT. It codes for CASSSGTSGDLSTDTQYF.

The chain recombines TRBV15 with TRBJ1-2; D is unclear. The germline CDR1 and CDR2 sequences are LNHNV and YYDKDF (reference sequence). V was clipped by 0 bases and J by 5 bases, with 10 bases between them. The CDR3 length is 14 residues. The CDR3 spells CATSRETREYGYTF. As DNA, the CDR3 is TGTGCCACCAGCAGAGAGACGCGGGAGTATGGCTACACCTTC. Together with reference TRBV15 and TRBJ1-2, the CDR3 gives the full variable domain: DAMVIQNPRYQVTQFGKPVTLSCSQTLNHNVMYWYQQKSSQAPKLLFHYYDKDFNNEADTPDNFQSRRPNTSFCFLDIRSPGLGDTAMYLCATSRETREYGYTFGSGTRLTVV.

This clonotype was found many times. A junction boundary mismatches the germline segment, possibly from a read error. The V call is TRBV5-1, the J call TRBJ2-5; 9 bases are shared with TRBD1. CDR3 size: 15 residues. The germline V gene encodes CDR1 SGHRS and CDR2 YFSETQ. CDR3 residues: CASSLGQGPQETQYF. The CDR3 bases are TGTGCCAGCAGTTTAGGACAGGGGCCGCAAGAGACCCAGTACTTC.

The chain uses TRBV6-5 and TRBJ1-6; 7 bases agree with TRBD1. V lost 5 bases to trimming and J lost 8 bases; unmatched junction nucleotides: 6. This CDR3 has 14 amino acids. Germline V gene data show CDR1 as MNHEY and CDR2 as SVGAGI. The CDR3 region has the DNA TGTGCCAGCAGTCAACAGGGGAAGGATTCACCCCTCCACTTT. Its translation: CASSQQGKDSPLHF.

This chain joins TRBV4-1 and TRBJ2-1, with D possibly TRBD2 on 7 matching bases. This CDR3 contains 16 residues. CDR1 is MGHRA and CDR2 is YSYEKL in the germline V gene. With 0 bases removed from V and 4 bases from J, the gap between germline ends came to 13 bases. CDR3 sequence: CASSQDLGGHYNEQFF. The CDR3 DNA reads as TGCGCCAGCAGCCAAGATCTCGGGGGGCATTACAATGAGCAGTTCTTC.

This clonotype was seen only a few times. The chain carries TRBV28 and TRBJ2-5; maybe TRBD2 (5 bases). CDR1 is MDHEN, CDR2 SYDVKM, per germline. The CDR3 sequence is 13 residues long. V lost 5 bases and J 7 bases, leaving 14 bases between the germline ends. The CDR3 nucleotides read TGTGCCAGCAGTAGGACTGGTATAGGGACCCAGTACTTC. Translating it yields CASSRTGIGTQYF.

The rearrangement joins TRBV18 to TRBJ1-2, with 8 bases fitting TRBD1. This CDR3 contains 15 residues. V shed 6 bases, J shed 7 bases, and the junction held 13 bases outside the gene matches. CDR1 is KGHSH and CDR2 is LQKENI in the germline V gene. The DNA for the CDR3 is TGTGCCAGCTCCCAGGGACAGGAGCACTGGGGTGGCTACACCTTC. The encoded protein is CASSQGQEHWGGYTF.

The rearrangement joins TRBV7-9 to TRBJ1-1, with D possibly TRBD1 on 6 matching bases. The V end lost 5 bases, the J end lost 4 bases, and 11 bases lay between the germline ends. The CDR3 runs 13 residues. Germline CDR1 reads SEHNR; CDR2 reads FQNEAQ (reference sequence). Here the CDR3 reads CASSPTGITEAFF. Here the CDR3 DNA reads TGTGCCAGCAGCCCTACAGGGATCACTGAAGCTTTCTTT. The whole variable domain, remainder taken from reference TRBV7-9 and TRBJ1-1, is DTGVSQNPRHKITKRGQNVTFRCDPISEHNRLYWYRQTLGQGPEFLTYFQNEAQLEKSRLLSDRFSAERPKGSFSTLEIQRTEQGDSAMYLCASSPTGITEAFFGQGTRLTVV.

This clonotype has a handful of counts. J is TRBJ2-2 and V is TRBV20-1; D not resolved. The CDR3 sequence is 13 residues long. The germline gives CDR1 DFQATT, CDR2 SNEGSKA (reference sequence). Trimming removed 6 bases at V and 1 base at J, with 9 bases between. CDR3 sequence reads: CSAPHLNTGELFF. DNA of the CDR3: TGCAGTGCCCCACATTTGAACACCGGGGAGCTGTTTTTT.

The V and J genes are TRBV4-1 and TRBJ2-2; TRBD1 aligns across 9 bases. The J segment lost 1 base and the V segment lost 2 bases, leaving 2 bases of the junction unmatched. The CDR3 runs to 16 residues. The V gene's germline CDR1 is MGHRA and CDR2 YSYEKL. CDR3 residues: CASSQRGQGNTGELFF. The CDR3 DNA reads as TGCGCCAGCAGCCAAAGGGGACAGGGGAACACCGGGGAGCTGTTTTTT.

DNA of the CDR3: TGTGCCAGCAGCTTGGAAGCAGGGGGCTGGGAGACCCAGTACTTC. This gives the protein CASSLEAGGWETQYF. V and J are TRBV5-5 and TRBJ2-7, with 8 nucleotides matching TRBD1. The DNA end lines up better with TRBJ2-5; the J call may be wrong. Germline V gene lookup returns CDR1 SGHKS and CDR2 YYEKEE (reference sequence). The CDR3 spans 15 residues.

V usage is TRBV5-1 and J usage is TRBJ2-3, with 8 bases that match TRBD2. The CDR3 contains 15 residues. Germline trimming cut 0 bases from V and 5 bases from J; bases unmatched to any gene: 5. Germline loops: CDR1 SGHRS, CDR2 YFSETQ. The CDR3 is CASSLAAGARDTQYF. The CDR3 DNA follows: TGCGCCAGCAGCTTGGCAGCGGGGGCCAGAGATACGCAGTATTTT.

This clonotype was recorded a few times. The genes are TRBV3-1 and TRBJ2-7; D is possibly TRBD1 (6 bases). V dropped 0 bases and J dropped 0 bases, with 15 bases sitting between them. CDR1 and CDR2 from the germline V gene are LGHDT and YNNKEL (reference sequence). The CDR3 length is 17 residues. CDR3 bases: TGTGCCAGCAGCCAAGATTTGGCAGGGGCCAGCTCCTACGAGCAGTACTTC. Residues: CASSQDLAGASSYEQYF.